Sequencing of this T cell receptor beta chain was carried out in a study of T cells in Graves' hyperthyroidism and ophthalmopathy. Study-level findings and limits: Blood shared most expanded thyroid clonotypes above 0.001.

Enrolled ophthalmopathy patients presented with a Clinical Activity Score of at least 3, a NOSPECS grade of at least 4, and disease duration under 3 months. Those patients with uncontrolled infection, other autoimmune disease, pregnancy or lactation were excluded. Comment on this clonotype: Its antigen is undetermined. Its ends do not fully match the called genes, so a read error is possible.

Amplification of TCR beta CDR3 regions used RNA as the template. During a first-round RT-PCR of the TCR CDR3, the HTBI primer set was used. Via MiXCR, TCRdb re-called the multiplex PCR reads, giving one row per CDR3 protein. The table shows about 640,000 distinct CDR3 sequences, with roughly 20% occurring only once. The sequencing input was blood. The sequence derives from a man aged 25-40 years with Graves' ophthalmopathy.

CDR3 nucleotides: TGCGCCAGCAGCCTGGGGACTAGAGTGACAGATACGCAGTATTTT. Encoded protein: CASSLGTRVTDTQYF. The chain recombines TRBV2 with TRBJ2-3; TRBD2 matches at 8 bases. The CDR3 sequence is 15 residues long. Germline values: CDR1 SNHLY, CDR2 FYNNEI. The full variable domain, completed using reference TRBV2 and TRBJ2-3, is EPEVTQTPSHQVTQMGQEVILRCVPISNHLYFYWYRQILGQKVEFLVSFYNNEISEKSEIFDDQFSVERPDGSNFTLKIRSTKLEDSAMYFCASSLGTRVTDTQYFGPGTRLTVL.